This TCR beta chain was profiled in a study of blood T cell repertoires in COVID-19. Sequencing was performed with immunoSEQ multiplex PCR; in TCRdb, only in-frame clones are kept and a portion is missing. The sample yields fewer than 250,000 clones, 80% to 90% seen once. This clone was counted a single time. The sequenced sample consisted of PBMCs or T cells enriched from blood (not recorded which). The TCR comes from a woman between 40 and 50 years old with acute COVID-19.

DNA for the CDR3: TGCGCCAGCAGCACGACAGGTGGTTCCTACGAGCAGTACTTC. This sequence encodes CASSTTGGSYEQYF. The chain carries TRBV5-1 and TRBJ2-7; TRBD1 is a possible D gene (6 bases). The CDR3 is 14 amino acids. V was trimmed by 4 bases and J by 1 base, leaving 12 bases between them. The V gene's germline CDR1 is SGHRS and CDR2 YFSETQ.